This TCR beta chain derives from a study of tumor-infiltrating lymphocytes in primary liver carcinoma. By frequency in the sample, this clonotype is medium-sized. Both RNA and DNA were isolated together from around 20-30 mg of bulk tissue that had not been sorted. Enrolled patients were chronically infected with HBV and treatment-naive. The input was approximately 500 ng total RNA; TCR beta cDNA was made from it with a constant-region primer. Libraries of TCR beta came from three nested multiplex PCR rounds with slightly modified ARM-PCR. TCRdb itself ran the multiplex PCR reads through MiXCR, one entry per CDR3 protein. The table lists 30,000 to 40,000 distinct CDR3 sequences, roughly four fifths of them singletons. The source material was liver tumor tissue from sampling region 4. Regarding subset: tumor region T4, right-lateral pole. This clonotype was obtained from a man between 40 and 49 years old with primary liver carcinoma and hepatitis B virus infection.

CDR3 coding DNA: TGTGCCAGCAGCCAAGGTTCGCAGTCATCCTCCTACGAGCAGTACTTC. It encodes CASSQGSQSSSYEQYF. The gene calls are TRBV14 and TRBJ2-7; D is uncertain. Germline V gives CDR1 SGHDN, CDR2 FVKESK. This CDR3 is built from 16 residues. V dropped 1 base and J dropped 0 bases, with 13 bases sitting between them. The full variable domain, completed using reference TRBV14 and TRBJ2-7, is EAGVTQFPSHSVIEKGQTVTLRCDPISGHDNLYWYRRVMGKEIKFLLHFVKESKQDESGMPNNRFLAERTGGTYSTLKVQPAELEDSGVYFCASSQGSQSSSYEQYFGPGTRLTVT.